The rows below give T cell receptor beta chains drawn from one sample of a study of Tregs in tolerant kidney transplant recipients. The repertoire was sequenced with immunoSEQ multiplex PCR; TCRdb's copy has only in-frame clones and lacks some. The sample lists tens of thousands of clones; 90% to 95% were seen once. Sequencing input: CD8+ T cells from blood. Receptor source: a human donor in good health. The CDR3 runs from the conserved cysteine through the conserved F or W. The order of the fields is V gene, D gene, clone size, J gene, CDR3 length, CDR3 protein, CDR3 DNA. A D gene is named only where the DNA matches it firmly. Some rows have no size entry. The others give once, few or many, or a class for an expanded clone.

TRBV30	-	-	TRBJ2-1	11	CAWSDLGEQLF	TGTGCCTGGAGTGACTTGGGTGAGCAGCTCTTC
TRBV4-2	TRBD2	-	TRBJ2-2	16	CASSQWSGGNTGELFF	TGTGCCAGCAGCCAATGGAGCGGGGGGAACACCGGGGAGCTGTTTTTT
TRBV5-1	TRBD2	-	TRBJ2-7	14	CASSPGLAVYEQYF	TGCGCCAGCAGCCCGGGACTAGCGGTCTACGAGCAGTACTTC
TRBV27	TRBD1	-	TRBJ1-1	15	CASSLSTGGNTEAFF	TGTGCCAGCAGTTTATCGACAGGGGGCAACACTGAAGCTTTCTTT
TRBV29-1	-	-	TRBJ1-2	13	CSVEDRENYGYTF	TGCAGCGTTGAAGACAGGGAGAACTATGGCTACACCTTC
TRBV2	-	-	TRBJ2-2	17	CASNSRWGEGRTGELFF	TGTGCCAGCAACAGCCGGTGGGGTGAGGGCCGCACCGGGGAGCTGTTTTTT
TRBV5-6	-	-	TRBJ2-7	13	CASSAGPIYEQYF	TGTGCCAGCAGCGCGGGACCCATCTACGAGCAGTACTTC
TRBV11-2	-	-	TRBJ1-3	15	CASSSGQSTGNTIYF	TGTGCCAGCAGTTCTGGACAGTCCACTGGAAACACCATATATTTT
TRBV5-4	-	-	TRBJ1-1	17	CASSLGVRGRLPTEAFF	TGTGCCAGCAGCTTGGGAGTCCGGGGGCGATTACCCACTGAAGCTTTCTTT
TRBV4-1	TRBD1	-	TRBJ1-2	16	CASSQVGQGGNYGYTF	TGCGCCAGCAGCCAAGTTGGACAGGGCGGCAACTATGGCTACACCTTC
TRBV5-3	TRBD1	-	TRBJ1-1	18	CARSLETSGQGLGTEAFF	TGTGCCAGAAGCTTGGAAACCTCCGGACAGGGGTTGGGCACTGAAGCTTTCTTT
TRBV2	TRBD2	-	TRBJ2-2	16	CASRPGLAGNTGELFF	TGTGCCAGCAGGCCCGGACTAGCGGGGAACACCGGGGAGCTGTTTTTT
TRBV6-4	-	few	TRBJ2-1	15	CASSVSPGEGDEQFF	TGTGCCAGCAGTGTTTCCCCAGGGGAGGGCGATGAGCAGTTCTTC
TRBV19	-	-	TRBJ2-7	11	CATDGGHEQYF	TGTGCCACCGACGGGGGGCACGAGCAGTACTTC
TRBV5-6	-	-	TRBJ1-2	18	CASSLAWSLYGQFYGYTF	TGTGCCAGCAGCTTGGCCTGGTCCCTATATGGGCAGTTCTATGGCTACACCTTC
TRBV6-1	-	-	TRBJ2-3	14	CASTMGTGTDTQYF	TGTGCCAGCACCATGGGGACTGGCACAGATACGCAGTATTTT
TRBV5-4	TRBD2	-	TRBJ2-1	16	CASSFKAGRSYNEQFF	TGTGCCAGCAGCTTCAAAGCGGGACGTTCCTACAATGAGCAGTTCTTC
TRBV9	TRBD2	-	TRBJ2-1	16	CASSGGPIAGDNEQFF	TGTGCCAGCAGCGGAGGACCTATAGCGGGTGACAATGAGCAGTTCTTC
TRBV2	TRBD2	-	TRBJ2-1	15	CASSVLAGGYNEQFF	TGTGCCAGCAGTGTACTAGCGGGAGGTTATAATGAGCAGTTCTTC
TRBV4-2	TRBD2	-	TRBJ2-1	16	CASSQERLAAYNEQFF	TGTGCCAGCAGCCAAGAAAGACTAGCGGCATACAATGAGCAGTTCTTC
TRBV25-1	TRBD1	once	TRBJ2-7	17	CASSRDRSFLGRYEQYF	TGTGCCAGCAGCCGGGACAGGAGTTTTCTAGGTCGCTACGAGCAGTACTTC
TRBV15	TRBD2	-	TRBJ2-1	18	CATSRRSWEREGQNEQFF	TGTGCCACCAGCAGACGATCTTGGGAGCGGGAGGGCCAGAATGAGCAGTTCTTC
TRBV5-1	-	-	TRBJ2-5	15	CASSDAFSYQETQYF	TGCGCCAGCAGCGATGCCTTCTCGTACCAAGAGACCCAGTACTTC
TRBV5-6	TRBD2	-	TRBJ2-7	14	CASKQDLAAYEQYF	TGTGCCAGCAAGCAGGACCTAGCGGCCTACGAGCAGTACTTC
TRBV27	-	-	TRBJ1-1	13	CASSYGGRTEAFF	TGTGCCAGCAGTTACGGCGGGCGCACTGAAGCTTTCTTT
TRBV5-6	-	few	TRBJ2-1	14	CASSLGGLGGEQFF	TGTGCCAGCAGCTTGGGTGGGCTAGGGGGTGAGCAGTTCTTC
TRBV27	-	-	TRBJ2-2	15	CASSLFRGNTGELFF	TGTGCCAGCAGTTTATTTCGGGGTAACACCGGGGAGCTGTTTTTT
TRBV6-5	-	-	TRBJ1-1	16	CASSYSEGTWSTEAFF	TGTGCCAGCAGTTACTCAGAGGGGACGTGGAGCACTGAAGCTTTCTTT
TRBV5-6	-	-	TRBJ2-7	14	CASSLADSSYEQYF	TGTGCCAGCAGCTTGGCAGACAGTTCCTACGAGCAGTACTTC
TRBV13	-	-	TRBJ2-5	14	CATHSVARQETQYF	TGTGCCACCCACTCCGTAGCGAGACAAGAGACCCAGTACTTC
TRBV7-9	-	once	TRBJ2-7	15	CASSPPLGNYYEQYF	TGTGCCAGCAGCCCCCCACTAGGGAACTACTACGAGCAGTACTTC
TRBV4-2	TRBD1	once	TRBJ2-1	15	CASRPGTGAYNEQFF	TGTGCCAGCAGACCCGGGACAGGGGCCTACAATGAGCAGTTCTTC
TRBV27	-	-	TRBJ2-2	15	CASSFVSSSSGELFF	TGTGCCAGCAGTTTCGTGAGCTCTAGCAGCGGGGAGCTGTTTTTT
TRBV6-1	-	-	TRBJ1-2	14	CASSENWGLDGYTF	TGTGCCAGCAGTGAAAATTGGGGTCTCGATGGCTACACCTTC
TRBV13	TRBD2	-	TRBJ2-1	15	CASSGLAGDKHEQFF	TGTGCCAGCAGCGGCCTAGCGGGAGACAAACATGAGCAGTTCTTC
TRBV7-2	-	-	TRBJ2-5	16	CASSLGTRTYQETQYF	TGTGCCAGCAGCTTAGGGACGAGAACTTACCAAGAGACCCAGTACTTC
TRBV7-7	TRBD2	-	TRBJ2-5	18	CASSSGTSGGPLQETQYF	TGTGCTAGCAGCTCCGGGACTAGCGGGGGGCCTCTCCAAGAGACCCAGTACTTC
TRBV19	-	-	TRBJ2-6	16	CASRVGPYSGANVLTF	TGTGCCAGTAGGGTCGGTCCCTACTCTGGGGCCAACGTCCTGACTTTC